These 27 T cell receptor beta chains came from one sample sequenced in a study of CD8 T cells in Susac syndrome. The authors reverse transcribed roughly 0.5 to 1 ug RNA with random hexamers. TCRdb called the immunoSEQ multiplex PCR reads again in MiXCR, with one record for every CDR3 protein. The sample holds roughly 110,000 distinct CDR3 sequences, less than 95% seen once. Material: CD8+ T cells from PBMCs. These receptors were taken from a human donor in good health.

The chain employs TRBV19 and TRBJ1-5; tentatively, D is TRBD1 (5 bases). This CDR3 contains 16 residues. Trimming took off 1 base at V and 2 bases at J, with 12 bases between the two ends. The germline V gene encodes CDR1 LNHDA and CDR2 SQIVND (reference sequence). CDR3 DNA: TGTGCCAGTAGTATAGGCCCAGGGATCGGCAATCAGCCCCAGCATTTT. Encoded protein: CASSIGPGIGNQPQHF.

The genes are TRBV20-1 and TRBJ2-7; 8 nucleotides align to TRBD2. The CDR3 extends over 13 amino acids. CDR1 and CDR2 from the germline V gene are DFQATT and SNEGSKA (reference sequence). Trimming cost V 2 bases and J 7 bases; bases outside gene matches: 7. Here the CDR3 reads CSARRAGVWEQYF. The CDR3 DNA reads as TGCAGTGCTAGAAGAGCGGGAGTATGGGAGCAGTACTTC.

The chain joins TRBV29-1 to TRBJ1-1, with D perhaps matching TRBD1 (5 bases). Trimming removed 7 bases at V and 1 base at J, with 13 bases between. Germline CDR1 and CDR2: SQVTM and ANQGSEA. CDR3 size: 13 residues. In DNA form, the CDR3 reads TGCAGCGCCTTATCCGGGACGAACACTGAAGCTTTCTTT. It yields the protein CSALSGTNTEAFF.

The V gene is TRBV6-5, the J gene TRBJ1-1; no firm D call. V lost 2 bases, J lost 0 bases, and 10 bases lay in between. The CDR3 spans 15 residues. Per germline, CDR1 MNHEY and CDR2 SVGAGI. As DNA, the CDR3 is TGTGCCAGCAGTTACACCCTAAGTATGAACACTGAAGCTTTCTTT. The encoded protein is CASSYTLSMNTEAFF.

The chain has TRBV5-1 and TRBJ2-7; tentative D call: TRBD1 (5 bases). The CDR3 runs 13 residues. Germline V gene data show CDR1 as SGHRS and CDR2 as YFSETQ. The ends were cut back, 2 bases at V and 4 bases at J, with 10 bases in the middle. The CDR3 region has the DNA TGCGCCAGCAGCTTCGAACAGGTGTACGAGCAGTACTTC. Its protein product is CASSFEQVYEQYF.

The V call is TRBV7-2, the J call TRBJ1-2; D is unclear. The CDR3 consists of 12 residues. The germline V and J ends were trimmed by 6 bases and 3 bases, with 8 bases remaining between them. Germline V gives CDR1 SGHTA, CDR2 FQGNSA. The chain's CDR3 is CASRYQDYGYTF. The CDR3 region has the DNA TGTGCCAGCAGGTATCAGGACTATGGCTACACCTTC.

A remark on this clonotype: A junction end diverges from the germline sequence, so it may reflect a read error. V is TRBV10-3 and J is TRBJ2-7; 16 nucleotides match TRBD2. The CDR3 loop spans 17 amino acids. CDR1 and CDR2 (germline): ENHRY, SYGVKD. CDR3: CAIREGLAGGPTYEQYF. CDR3 coding DNA: TGTGCCATCCGTGAGGGACTAGCGGGGGGGCCTACCTACGAGCAGTACTTC.

The chain combines TRBV6-5 with TRBJ2-2; tentatively, D is TRBD2 (5 bases). This CDR3 is 14 amino acids long. V was clipped by 7 bases and J by 0 bases, with 9 bases between them. In germline, CDR1 is MNHEY, CDR2 SVGAGI. CDR3: CASKEGANTGELFF. CDR3 nucleotides: TGTGCCAGCAAAGAGGGCGCGAACACCGGGGAGCTGTTTTTT.

The V call is TRBV23-1, the J call TRBJ2-3; TRBD1 matches 7 bases. TRBV23-1 has ORF status, its function being uncertain. With 11 bases clipped from V and 6 bases from J, the junction kept 11 bases outside the gene matches. This CDR3 contains 13 residues. This CDR3 is CAGGQTTLDTQYF. CDR3 bases: TGCGCCGGGGGACAGACTACCCTGGATACGCAGTATTTT.

The rearrangement uses TRBV4-1 and TRBJ2-3, with D hard to call. CDR1 is MGHRA, CDR2 YSYEKL, per germline. The CDR3 runs to 16 residues. V was clipped by 4 bases and J by 0 bases, with 14 bases between them. The CDR3 reads CASSPRLTDSTDTQYF. CDR3 in DNA: TGCGCCAGCAGCCCGCGACTCACGGATAGCACAGATACGCAGTATTTT.

V is TRBV5-6 and J is TRBJ1-1, with D possibly matching TRBD1 (6 bases). With 1 base removed from V and 4 bases from J, the gap between germline ends came to 17 bases. The CDR3 sequence is 16 residues long. Per the germline V gene, CDR1 is SGHDT and CDR2 is YYEEEE. As DNA, the CDR3 is TGTGCCAGCAGCTTGTATACTCCAATGGACAGCACTGAAGCTTTCTTT. Encoded protein: CASSLYTPMDSTEAFF.

The rearrangement links TRBV21-1 to TRBJ1-1; the tabulated D call, TRBD1, remains unverified against the DNA. TRBV21-1 constitutes a pseudogene. The CDR3 extends over 16 amino acids. The CDR3 is CASGKKVGVMGTEAFF. CDR3 bases: TGTGCCAGCGGAAAGAAGGTGGGGGTGATGGGCACTGAAGCTTTCTTT.

This clonotype was counted a single time. The rearrangement links TRBV4-3 to TRBJ1-6; no clear D gene. This CDR3 is 15 amino acids long. The germline V gene encodes CDR1 LGHNA and CDR2 YSLEER. Trimming removed 0 bases at V and 4 bases at J, with 7 bases between. Written as DNA, the CDR3 is TGCGCCAGCAGCCAAGAGACGACTTATAATTCACCCCTCCACTTT. Translated: CASSQETTYNSPLHF.

The genes are TRBV7-7 and TRBJ2-3; D is possibly TRBD2 (5 bases). CDR1 and CDR2 (germline): SSHAT, FNYEAQ (reference sequence). V was cut by 4 bases and J by 2 bases, with 10 bases left in between. The CDR3 runs 14 residues. CDR3 DNA: TGTGCCAGCAGCTCTCGACGGGACACAGATACGCAGTATTTT. Its translation is CASSSRRDTDTQYF.

V and J are TRBV5-4 and TRBJ2-3; 7 positions agree with TRBD2. Per the germline V gene, CDR1 is SGHNT and CDR2 is YYREEE (reference sequence). After removal of 1 base from V and 0 bases from J, the junction contained 11 bases not matched to a gene. The CDR3 consists of 18 residues. CDR3 bases: TGTGCCAGCAGCTTGAGAGTAGGCGGGACTACTAGCACAGATACGCAGTATTTT. It specifies CASSLRVGGTTSTDTQYF.

The chain uses TRBV5-1 and TRBJ2-3; D possibly corresponds to TRBD1 (6 bases). Germline V lookup: CDR1 SGHRS, CDR2 YFSETQ. V was cut by 0 bases and J by 3 bases, with 11 bases left in between. CDR3 length: 15 amino acids. CDR3 in DNA: TGCGCCAGCAGCTTGGACGGACAGTCAACAGATACGCAGTATTTT. Translated, it gives CASSLDGQSTDTQYF.

The chain recombines TRBV7-7 with TRBJ2-5, with D possibly TRBD1 on 5 matching bases. The CDR3 has 15 residues. CDR1 is SSHAT, CDR2 FNYEAQ, per germline (reference sequence). Between the trimmed V and J ends, which lost 1 base and 2 bases, there was a span of 11 bases. The CDR3 loop is CASSLGDRRQETQYF. As DNA, the CDR3 is TGTGCCAGCAGCTTAGGAGACAGAAGGCAAGAGACCCAGTACTTC.

The rearrangement links TRBV25-1 to TRBJ2-5; D possibly corresponds to TRBD2 (6 bases). V gave up 3 bases and J gave up 3 bases, with 14 bases separating them. The germline gives CDR1 MGHDK, CDR2 SYGVNS. The CDR3 runs to 15 residues. CDR3 residues: CASSEAGRWEETQYF. DNA of the CDR3: TGTGCCAGCAGTGAGGCGGGGCGCTGGGAAGAGACCCAGTACTTC.

CDR3 DNA: TGTGCCAGCAGCCTCCAGGGAGATGAGCAGTTCTTC. It encodes CASSLQGDEQFF. The chain couples TRBV6-4 to TRBJ2-1; D possibly matches TRBD1 or TRBD2 (5 bases each). The germline CDR1 and CDR2 sequences are MRHNA and SNTAGT. This CDR3 is built from 12 residues. V was clipped by 6 bases and J by 8 bases, with 11 bases between them.

The gene calls are TRBV7-2 and TRBJ1-1; TRBD1 matches at 11 bases. Germline CDR1 reads SGHTA; CDR2 reads FQGNSA. This CDR3 is built from 15 residues. J gave up 4 bases and V 10 bases, and 11 bases lay outside the gene matches. CDR3: CATTDRGRGSTEAFF. The CDR3 DNA follows: TGTGCCACCACGGACAGGGGGCGAGGAAGCACTGAAGCTTTCTTT.

The J gene is TRBJ2-1, the V gene TRBV5-1, with D perhaps matching TRBD2 (5 bases). The CDR3 has 16 amino acids. Germline V lookup: CDR1 SGHRS, CDR2 YFSETQ. Trimming removed 4 bases at V and 0 bases at J, with 14 bases between. The CDR3 region is CASSPGLRPSYNEQFF. DNA of the CDR3: TGCGCCAGCAGCCCCGGACTTAGACCCTCCTACAATGAGCAGTTCTTC. The full variable domain, rest sourced from reference TRBV5-1 and TRBJ2-1, is KAGVTQTPRYLIKTRGQQVTLSCSPISGHRSVSWYQQTPGQGLQFLFEYFSETQRNKGNFPGRFSGRQFSNSRSEMNVSTLELGDSALYLCASSPGLRPSYNEQFFGPGTRLTVL.

CDR3 residues: CASSDWSSGANVLTF. The CDR3 bases are TGTGCCAGCAGTGATTGGAGCTCTGGGGCCAACGTCCTGACTTTC. The chain carries TRBV2 and TRBJ2-6, with unresolved D. Germline V gene sequence: CDR1 SNHLY, CDR2 FYNNEI. The length of the CDR3 is 15 residues. Trimming removed 3 bases at V and 0 bases at J, with 6 bases between.

V usage is TRBV5-1 and J usage is TRBJ1-2; D perhaps matches TRBD1 (6 bases). Germline CDR1 and CDR2: SGHRS and YFSETQ. Trimming pared 0 bases from V and 7 bases from J, leaving 16 bases between. This CDR3 contains 15 residues. The CDR3 region is CASSLDRESPRGYTF. CDR3 nucleotide sequence: TGCGCCAGCAGCTTGGACAGGGAGTCCCCCCGTGGCTACACCTTC.

CDR3: CASSFGQGNQPQHF. The DNA for the CDR3 is TGTGCCAGCAGTTTTGGACAGGGCAATCAGCCCCAGCATTTT. The chain links TRBV12-3 or TRBV12-4 to TRBJ1-5, with 7 bases aligning to TRBD1. The CDR3 is 14 amino acids. The ends lost 3 bases at V and 2 bases at J; junction bases unmatched: 1.

CDR3 sequence: CASSYGAGLGNEQFF. The CDR3 DNA follows: TGTGCCAGTAGCTATGGAGCGGGGTTGGGCAATGAGCAGTTCTTC. The J gene is TRBJ2-1, the V gene TRBV19, with TRBD2 matching 7 bases. The CDR3 is 15 residues long. V lost 6 bases, J lost 6 bases, and 11 bases stayed unmatched. Germline-derived CDR1 and CDR2 are LNHDA and SQIVND (reference sequence).

The chain carries TRBV3-1 and TRBJ2-5; the match to TRBD1 covers 10 bases. From germline, CDR1 is LGHDT and CDR2 YNNKEL (reference sequence). The CDR3 extends over 12 amino acids. With 4 bases clipped from V and 11 bases from J, the junction kept 4 bases outside the gene matches. The CDR3, as DNA: TGTGCCAGCAGCCTCCGGGACAGGGGACAGTACTTC. It translates to CASSLRDRGQYF.

The chain joins TRBV20-1 to TRBJ2-7, with TRBD2 as a possible D gene (5 bases). V was shortened by 0 bases and J by 3 bases, with 12 bases between the two germline ends. The CDR3 has 14 residues. CDR1 is DFQATT, CDR2 SNEGSKA, per germline (reference sequence). CDR3 amino acids: CSARDLRRVYEQYF. CDR3 DNA: TGCAGTGCTAGAGATCTGCGGCGGGTCTACGAGCAGTACTTC.